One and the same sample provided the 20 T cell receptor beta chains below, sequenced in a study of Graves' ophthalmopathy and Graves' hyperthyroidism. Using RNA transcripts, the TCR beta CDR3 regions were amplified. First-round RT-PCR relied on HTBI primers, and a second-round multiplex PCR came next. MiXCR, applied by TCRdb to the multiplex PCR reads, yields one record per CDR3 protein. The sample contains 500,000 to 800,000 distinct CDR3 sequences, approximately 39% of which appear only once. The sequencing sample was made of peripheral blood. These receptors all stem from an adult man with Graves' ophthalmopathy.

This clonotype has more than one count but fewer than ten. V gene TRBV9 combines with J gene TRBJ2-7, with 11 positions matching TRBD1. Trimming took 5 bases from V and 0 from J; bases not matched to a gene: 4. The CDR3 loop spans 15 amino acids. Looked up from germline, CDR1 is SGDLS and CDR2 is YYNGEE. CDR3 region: CASRTGTGGSYEQYF. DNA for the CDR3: TGTGCCAGCAGGACCGGGACAGGGGGCTCCTACGAGCAGTACTTC.

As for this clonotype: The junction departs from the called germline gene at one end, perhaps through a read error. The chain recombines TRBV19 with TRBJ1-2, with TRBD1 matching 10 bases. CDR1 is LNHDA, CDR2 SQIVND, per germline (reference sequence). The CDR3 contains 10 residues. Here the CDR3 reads CASKGDRGIF. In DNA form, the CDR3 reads TGTGCCAGTAAGGGGGACAGGGGTATCTTC.

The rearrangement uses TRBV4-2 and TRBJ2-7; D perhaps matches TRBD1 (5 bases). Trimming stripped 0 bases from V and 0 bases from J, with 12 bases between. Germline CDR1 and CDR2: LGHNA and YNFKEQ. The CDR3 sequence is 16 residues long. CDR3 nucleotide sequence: TGTGCCAGCAGCCAAGACGGAGCAGGGAACTCCTACGAGCAGTACTTC. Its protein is CASSQDGAGNSYEQYF.

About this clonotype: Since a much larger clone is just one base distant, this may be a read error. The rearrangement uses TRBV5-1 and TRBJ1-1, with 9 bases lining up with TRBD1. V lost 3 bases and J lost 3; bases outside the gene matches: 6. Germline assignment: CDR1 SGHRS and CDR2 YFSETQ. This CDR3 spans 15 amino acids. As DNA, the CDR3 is TGCGCCAGCAGCTCACAGGGGGCGAGGGACACTGAAGCTTTCTTT. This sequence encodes CASSSQGARDTEAFF. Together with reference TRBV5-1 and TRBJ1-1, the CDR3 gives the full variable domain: KAGVTQTPRYLIKTRGQQVTLSCSPISGHRSVSWYQQTPGQGLQFLFEYFSETQRNKGNFPGRFSGRQFSNSRSEMNVSTLELGDSALYLCASSSQGARDTEAFFGQGTRLTVV.

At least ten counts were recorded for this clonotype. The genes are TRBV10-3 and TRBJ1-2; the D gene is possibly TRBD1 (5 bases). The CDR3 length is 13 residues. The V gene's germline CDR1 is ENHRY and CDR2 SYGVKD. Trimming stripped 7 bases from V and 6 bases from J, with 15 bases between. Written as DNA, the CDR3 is TGTGCCATCAACGTTGGGGCAGTCGATGGCTACACCTTC. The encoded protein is CAINVGAVDGYTF.

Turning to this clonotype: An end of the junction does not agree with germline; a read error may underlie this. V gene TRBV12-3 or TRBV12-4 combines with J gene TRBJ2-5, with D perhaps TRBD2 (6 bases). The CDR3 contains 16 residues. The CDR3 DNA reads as TGTGCCAGCGGTTTGCGGGGCGGGCTATACCAAGAGACCCAGTACTTC. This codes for CASGLRGGLYQETQYF.

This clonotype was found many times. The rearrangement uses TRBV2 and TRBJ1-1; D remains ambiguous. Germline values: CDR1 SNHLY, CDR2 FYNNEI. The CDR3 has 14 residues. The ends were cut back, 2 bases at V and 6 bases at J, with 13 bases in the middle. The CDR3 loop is CASSERRFDAEAFF. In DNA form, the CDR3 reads TGTGCCAGCAGTGAACGGAGGTTTGACGCTGAAGCTTTCTTT.

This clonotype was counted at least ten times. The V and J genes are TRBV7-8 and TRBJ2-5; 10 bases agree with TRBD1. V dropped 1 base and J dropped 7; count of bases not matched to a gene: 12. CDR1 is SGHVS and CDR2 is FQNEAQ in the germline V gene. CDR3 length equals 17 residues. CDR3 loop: CASSLGPGTGERRTQYF. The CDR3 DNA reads TGTGCCAGCAGCTTAGGCCCTGGGACAGGGGAGCGACGGACCCAGTACTTC.

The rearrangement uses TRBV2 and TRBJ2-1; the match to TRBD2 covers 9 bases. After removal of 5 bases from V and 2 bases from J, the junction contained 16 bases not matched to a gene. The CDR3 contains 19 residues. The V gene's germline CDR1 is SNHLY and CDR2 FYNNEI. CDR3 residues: CASSTPLAGTGMTYNEQFF. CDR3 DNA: TGTGCCAGCAGTACTCCACTAGCGGGCACGGGGATGACCTACAATGAGCAGTTCTTC.

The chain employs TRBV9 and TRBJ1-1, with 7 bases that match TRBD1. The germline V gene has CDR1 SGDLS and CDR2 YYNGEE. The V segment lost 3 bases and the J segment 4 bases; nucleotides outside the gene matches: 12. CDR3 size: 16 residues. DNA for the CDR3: TGTGCCAGCAGCGGCTTTTTAACAGGGGCGGCCACTGAAGCTTTCTTT. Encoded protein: CASSGFLTGAATEAFF.

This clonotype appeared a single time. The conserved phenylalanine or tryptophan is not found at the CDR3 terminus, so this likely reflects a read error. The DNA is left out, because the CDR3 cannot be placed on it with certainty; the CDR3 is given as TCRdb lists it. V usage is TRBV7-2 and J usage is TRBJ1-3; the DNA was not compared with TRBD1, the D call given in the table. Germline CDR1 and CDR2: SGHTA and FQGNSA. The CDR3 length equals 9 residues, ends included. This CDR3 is CASSLTGVT.

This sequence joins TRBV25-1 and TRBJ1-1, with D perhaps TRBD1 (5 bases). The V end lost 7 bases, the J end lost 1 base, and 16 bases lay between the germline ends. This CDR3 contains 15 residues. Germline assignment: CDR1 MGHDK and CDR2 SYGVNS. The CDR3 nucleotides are TGTGCCAGCACCCTGGAGGCAGGGACGAACACTGAAGCTTTCTTT. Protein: CASTLEAGTNTEAFF.

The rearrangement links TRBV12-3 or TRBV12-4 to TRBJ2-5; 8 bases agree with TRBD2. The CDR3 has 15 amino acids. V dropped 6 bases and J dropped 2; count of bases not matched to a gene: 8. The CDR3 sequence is CASRPNSGAQETQYF. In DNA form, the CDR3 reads TGTGCCAGCAGACCTAATAGCGGGGCGCAAGAGACCCAGTACTTC.

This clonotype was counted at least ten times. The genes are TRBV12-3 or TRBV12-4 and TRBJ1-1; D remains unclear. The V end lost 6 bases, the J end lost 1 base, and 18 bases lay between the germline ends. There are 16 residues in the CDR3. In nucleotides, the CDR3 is TGTGCCAGCAGCTCGAACGAAAGGACGGGGAACACTGAAGCTTTCTTT. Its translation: CASSSNERTGNTEAFF.

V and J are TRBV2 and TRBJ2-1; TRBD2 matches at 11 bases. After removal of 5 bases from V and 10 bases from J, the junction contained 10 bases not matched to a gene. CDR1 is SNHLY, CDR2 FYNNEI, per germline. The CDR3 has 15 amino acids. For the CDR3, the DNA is TGTGCCAGCAGTTTGAGTAGCGGGAGGGCAGGAGAGCAGTTCTTC. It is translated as CASSLSSGRAGEQFF.

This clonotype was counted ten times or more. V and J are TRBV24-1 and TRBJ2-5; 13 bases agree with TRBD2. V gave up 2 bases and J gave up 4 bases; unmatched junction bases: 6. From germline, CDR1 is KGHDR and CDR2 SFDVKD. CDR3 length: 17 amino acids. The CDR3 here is CATSDSGLAGVLETQYF. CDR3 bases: TGTGCCACCAGTGATTCCGGACTAGCGGGAGTCCTAGAGACCCAGTACTTC.

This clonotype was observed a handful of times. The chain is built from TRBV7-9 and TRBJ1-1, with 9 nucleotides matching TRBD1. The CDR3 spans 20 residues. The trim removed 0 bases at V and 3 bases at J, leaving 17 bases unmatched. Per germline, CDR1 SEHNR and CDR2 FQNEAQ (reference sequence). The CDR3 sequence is CASSLARVDRGVGLDTEAFF. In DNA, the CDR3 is TGTGCCAGCAGCTTAGCTCGGGTCGACAGGGGGGTCGGGCTGGACACTGAAGCTTTCTTT.

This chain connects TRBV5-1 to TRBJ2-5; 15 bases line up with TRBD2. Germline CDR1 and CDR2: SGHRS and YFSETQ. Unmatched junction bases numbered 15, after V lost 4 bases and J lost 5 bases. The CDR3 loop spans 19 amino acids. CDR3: CASSPNGLAGGPVFETQYF. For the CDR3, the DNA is TGCGCCAGCAGCCCTAACGGACTAGCGGGAGGGCCGGTCTTTGAGACCCAGTACTTC.

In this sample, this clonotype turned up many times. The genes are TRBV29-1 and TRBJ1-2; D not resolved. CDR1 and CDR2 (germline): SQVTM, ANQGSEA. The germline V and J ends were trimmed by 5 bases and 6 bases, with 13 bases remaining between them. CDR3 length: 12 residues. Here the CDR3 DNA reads TGCAGCGTTAGCTTACCGGGAGATGGCTACACCTTC. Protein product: CSVSLPGDGYTF. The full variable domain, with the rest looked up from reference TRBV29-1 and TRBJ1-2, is SAVISQKPSRDICQRGTSLTIQCQVDSQVTMMFWYRQQPGQSLTLIATANQGSEATYESGFVIDKFPISRPNLTFSTLTVSNMSPEDSSIYLCSVSLPGDGYTFGSGTRLTVV.

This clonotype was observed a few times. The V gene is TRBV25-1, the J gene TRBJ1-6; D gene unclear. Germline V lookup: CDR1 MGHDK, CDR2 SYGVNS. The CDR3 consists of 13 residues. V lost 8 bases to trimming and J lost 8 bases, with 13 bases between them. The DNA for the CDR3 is TGTGCCAGCTCACCGCAGCCTCATTCACCCCTCCACTTT. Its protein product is CASSPQPHSPLHF. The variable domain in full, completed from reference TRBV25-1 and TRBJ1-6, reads EADIYQTPRYLVIGTGKKITLECSQTMGHDKMYWYQQDPGMELHLIHYSYGVNSTEKGDLSSESTVSRIRTEHFPLTLESARPSHTSQYLCASSPQPHSPLHFGNGTRLTVT.